The 15 T cell receptor beta chains listed next were all sequenced from one sample in a study of shared clonotypes between healthy human individuals. The data were produced by immunoSEQ multiplex PCR, yet TCRdb's version contains in-frame clones alone and is incomplete. The table records almost 700,000 clones, roughly nine tenths of them present only once. CD8 cells classed as naive were CD45RO-negative and positively selected for CCR7, excluding terminally differentiated effector memory CD45RA+ cells. The sample consisted of naive CD8+ T cells sorted from blood. These receptors all come from a man aged 30 to 45 in good health.

V gene TRBV27 combines with J gene TRBJ2-7, with D possibly called TRBD1 or TRBD2 (5 bases each). The CDR3 has 15 residues. V shed 2 bases and J shed 7 bases, with 18 bases lying between them. The germline V gene has CDR1 MNHEY and CDR2 SMNVEV (reference sequence). CDR3 in DNA: TGTGCCAGCAGTTTACAATACCCTGGGGGTAGGGAGCAGTACTTC. Residues: CASSLQYPGGREQYF.

The chain links TRBV14 to TRBJ2-3, with D possibly being TRBD1 (6 bases). The CDR3 has 18 residues. Per the germline V gene, CDR1 is SGHDN and CDR2 is FVKESK. Trimming pared 3 bases from V and 1 base from J, leaving 20 bases between. CDR3 sequence reads: CASSHRTEELGRTDTQYF. DNA for the CDR3: TGTGCCAGCAGCCACAGGACAGAGGAGTTGGGGCGCACAGATACGCAGTATTTT.

The chain couples TRBV7-9 to TRBJ1-5; D not certain. Deletions cut 4 bases from V and 3 bases from J, with 10 bases between. CDR3 length equals 14 residues. Germline CDR1 and CDR2: SEHNR and FQNEAQ (reference sequence). This chain's CDR3 is CASSSEVYNQPQHF. Written as DNA, the CDR3 is TGTGCCAGCAGCTCAGAAGTCTACAATCAGCCCCAGCATTTT.

This clone came up a few times. The chain joins TRBV4-2 to TRBJ2-7, with 8 bases aligning to TRBD1. This CDR3 has 14 amino acids. J was trimmed by 5 bases and V by 1 base; bases with no gene match: 4. Germline V gives CDR1 LGHNA, CDR2 YNFKEQ. The CDR3 is CASSQGTGYDEQYF. The CDR3, as DNA: TGTGCCAGCAGCCAAGGGACAGGGTACGACGAGCAGTACTTC.

V and J are TRBV19 and TRBJ2-3, with 7 bases aligning to TRBD2. Germline V gene sequence: CDR1 LNHDA, CDR2 SQIVND (reference sequence). CDR3 length: 15 residues. V was pared by 7 bases and J by 0 bases, with 7 bases of the junction left unmatched. CDR3 sequence reads: CASTLWGGSTDTQYF. The CDR3 DNA reads as TGTGCCAGTACCCTATGGGGGGGGAGCACAGATACGCAGTATTTT.

This chain links TRBV7-6 with TRBJ2-7; 7 bases match TRBD2. Trimming cost V 2 bases and J 4 bases; bases outside gene matches: 5. Germline V gene lookup returns CDR1 SGHVS and CDR2 FNYEAQ. The CDR3 runs 14 residues. CDR3 nucleotides: TGTGCCAGCAGCTTACTGGGTAGCGGGTACGAGCAGTACTTC. Translated, it gives CASSLLGSGYEQYF.

The chain has TRBV10-3 and TRBJ1-5; D ambiguous. Germline V gene lookup returns CDR1 ENHRY and CDR2 SYGVKD. Trimming took off 2 bases at V and 0 bases at J, with 11 bases between the two ends. This CDR3 is 16 amino acids long. In DNA, the CDR3 is TGTGCCATCAGTGAGGGTATGACCCTTAGCAATCAGCCCCAGCATTTT. Translation: CAISEGMTLSNQPQHF.

This chain connects TRBV11-2 to TRBJ1-1; a weak D match, TRBD1 (5 bases). CDR1 and CDR2 (germline): SGHAT, FQNNGV. Trimming cost V 1 base and J 0 bases, with 12 bases left between them. CDR3 length: 16 residues. The DNA for the CDR3 is TGTGCCAGCAGCTTAGGGGGCAGGAGGATGAACACTGAAGCTTTCTTT. Translation gives CASSLGGRRMNTEAFF. Supplemented by reference TRBV11-2 and TRBJ1-1, the full variable domain reads EAGVAQSPRYKIIEKRQSVAFWCNPISGHATLYWYQQILGQGPKLLIQFQNNGVVDDSQLPKDRFSAERLKGVDSTLKIQPAKLEDSAVYLCASSLGGRRMNTEAFFGQGTRLTVV.

CDR3 region: CASSVGQGLYEQYF. In nucleotides, the CDR3 is TGTGCCAGCAGCGTCGGACAGGGACTCTACGAGCAGTACTTC. The chain has TRBV5-6 and TRBJ2-7; 8 bases are a match to TRBD1. The germline gives CDR1 SGHDT, CDR2 YYEEEE. Germline trimming cut 4 bases from V and 3 bases from J; bases unmatched to any gene: 6. The CDR3 totals 14 residues.

This sequence joins TRBV7-9 and TRBJ2-3; TRBD2 is a possible D gene (6 bases). The CDR3 totals 14 residues. Trimming shortened V by 4 bases and J by 5 bases, and 13 bases separated the two germline ends. Germline V lookup: CDR1 SEHNR, CDR2 FQNEAQ (reference sequence). CDR3 bases: TGTGCCAGCAGCTGGGCGGTGGGGGGAGATACGCAGTATTTT. It specifies CASSWAVGGDTQYF.

Concerning this clone itself: Other DNA sequences of this sample code for an identical CDR3. The chain joins TRBV28 to TRBJ2-1; TRBD2 might be the D (6 bases). This CDR3 has 15 amino acids. CDR1 is MDHEN and CDR2 is SYDVKM in the germline V gene. Trimming removed 6 bases at V and 0 bases at J, with 12 bases between. The CDR3 nucleotides are TGTGCCAGCAGCTCGGGAGTGAGCTCCTACAATGAGCAGTTCTTC. Protein sequence: CASSSGVSSYNEQFF.

On this clone: Other DNA sequences from this sample encode an identical CDR3 as well. This chain connects TRBV18 to TRBJ2-5, with a tentative D call TRBD2 (6 bases). Trimming pared 0 bases from V and 4 bases from J, leaving 6 bases between. The CDR3 covers 13 residues. Germline V gives CDR1 KGHSH, CDR2 LQKENI. In DNA form, the CDR3 reads TGTGCCAGCTCACCACCGGGGGGAGAGACCCAGTACTTC. Encoded protein: CASSPPGGETQYF.

The V and J genes are TRBV5-5 and TRBJ2-7; 8 bases fit TRBD1. CDR1 is SGHKS, CDR2 YYEKEE, per germline (reference sequence). The ends lost 5 bases at V and 0 bases at J; junction bases unmatched: 7. The CDR3 has 15 residues. For the CDR3, the DNA is TGTGCCAGCAGTCCAGGGGACAGGAGCTCCTACGAGCAGTACTTC. This codes for CASSPGDRSSYEQYF.

Details on this clone: Germline and junction disagree at one end, which may indicate a read error. CDR3 nucleotides: TGCGCCAGCAGCCAAGACTCTTTTACCGGGACGCCGCACTTC. It specifies CASSQDSFTGTPHF. This chain connects TRBV4-3 to TRBJ2-5, with D tentatively TRBD1 or TRBD2 (5 bases each). This CDR3 has 14 residues. In germline, CDR1 is LGHNA, CDR2 YSLEER.

The chain combines TRBV10-1 with TRBJ2-5; D is unclear. The CDR3 has 16 residues. CDR1 is WNHNN, CDR2 SYGVQD, per germline (reference sequence). Trimming took off 0 bases at V and 1 base at J, with 12 bases between the two ends. The CDR3 coding sequence is TGCGCCAGCAGTGAGTCTCTGGGTGGCACCCAAGAGACCCAGTACTTC. It codes for CASSESLGGTQETQYF.